The rows below give T cell receptor beta chains drawn from one sample of a study of molecular identifiers for immune sequencing clone quantification. MiXCR, run by TCRdb on the PCR reads, gives a single entry per CDR3 protein. The sample has several thousand distinct CDR3 sequences, under 15% seen once. Material: naive CD8+ T cells from blood, with Jurkat cell RNA spiked in. All receptors come from a human donor in good health. Some libraries in this study had Jurkat cell RNA spiked in. CDR3s include the opening cysteine and the closing phenylalanine or tryptophan. Each record gives: V gene, J gene, clone size, D gene, CDR3 DNA, CDR3 protein. D genes are given only for firm matches. Size tells how often a clone was seen (once, few, many) or the class of an expanded clone, and some rows leave it out.

TRBV20-1	TRBJ2-7	many	TRBD1	TGCAGTGCTAGGGAAGCAGGGGGTTACTCCTACGAGCAGTACTTC	CSAREAGGYSYEQYF
TRBV6-5	TRBJ2-3	medium-sized	TRBD2	TGTGCCAGCGCAGCGGGAGGGTTAGCAGATACGCAGTATTTT	CASAAGGLADTQYF
TRBV7-2	TRBJ2-5	medium-sized	TRBD2	TGTGCCAGCAGATTACTAGCGGGGGGGCCAGAGACCCAGTACTTC	CASRLLAGGPETQYF
TRBV28	TRBJ2-1	few	NA	TGTGCCAGCACCGAGGGAGTGAACTCCTACAATGAGCAGTTCTTC	CASTEGVNSYNEQFF
TRBV11-3	TRBJ2-1	many	NA	TGTGCCAGCAGCGCAATGGGGCTGCAGTTCTTC	CASSAMGLQFF
TRBV3-1	TRBJ2-5	many	NA	TGTGCCAGCAGCCAAGAAGGGAGCCAAGAGACCCAGTACTTC	CASSQEGSQETQYF
TRBV9	TRBJ1-1	many	NA	TGTGCCAGCAGCGTAGTAACGTCCACTGAAGCTTTCTTT	CASSVVTSTEAFF
TRBV7-9	TRBJ2-1	many	TRBD2	TGTGCCAGCAGCCACCCACTAGCGGGGGGGTACGATGAGCAGTTCTTC	CASSHPLAGGYDEQFF
TRBV20-1	TRBJ2-2	medium-sized	NA	TGCAGTGCTAGAGATCGGGGCCGCAGGGGCACCGGGGAGCTGTTTTTT	CSARDRGRRGTGELFF
TRBV4-3	TRBJ2-7	many	NA	TGCGCCAGCAGCCAGGGCAGATCCTACGAGCAGTACTTC	CASSQGRSYEQYF
TRBV7-2	TRBJ2-1	many	TRBD2	TGTGCCAGCAGCGCCTGGCTAGCGGGAGGCAATGAGCAGTTCTTC	CASSAWLAGGNEQFF
TRBV7-2	TRBJ2-3	medium-sized	TRBD2	TGTGCCAGCAGCCCACGTAGCGGGATCACAGATACGCAGTATTTT	CASSPRSGITDTQYF
TRBV7-6	TRBJ2-7	many	NA	TGTGCCAGCAGCTTAGACACCACCTACGAGCAGTACTTC	CASSLDTTYEQYF
TRBV7-9	TRBJ1-2	many	NA	TGTGCCAGCAGCTTAGCTTTCAGGGGTAACTATGGCTACACCTTC	CASSLAFRGNYGYTF
TRBV18	TRBJ2-1	medium-sized	NA	TGTGCCAGCTCACCTGCAGGGTTTGACGATGAGCAGTTCTTC	CASSPAGFDDEQFF
TRBV5-6	TRBJ2-7	medium-sized	NA	TGTGCCAGCAGTCCGGGTCTCGACCCCTACGAGCAGTACTTC	CASSPGLDPYEQYF
TRBV16	TRBJ1-1	NA	TRBD1	TGTGACAGCTGCCCCCGGGACAGGGAGGCTTTCTTT	CDSCPRDREAFF